This TCR beta chain was found in a study of blood T cells in healthy people across ages. Study-wide findings and caveats: Naive T cell percentage strongly correlated with TCR beta diversity.

A second PCR of 7 to 11 cycles used a sample-barcoded 5' primer and a J-beta primer mix. TCRdb reanalysed the 5' RACE reads using MiXCR and keeps one entry per CDR3 protein. The table shows some 760,000 distinct CDR3 sequences, with around 25% occurring only once. Per individual sample, total RNA of at least 5 micrograms was extracted. This clonotype was seen more than once but under ten times. Antigen unknown. At one boundary the junction diverges from the germline segment, which might be a read error. The same sample was also studied in work on T cells of mothers and their children.

The receptor was derived from a boy aged 10-17 years in good health. Specimen: blood.

This CDR3 is CAGSLEPTGRDNF. The CDR3 coding sequence is TGCGCCGGCAGCTTAGAACCGACAGGGAGGGATAACTTC. The chain joins TRBV5-1 to TRBJ2-7; the D call may be TRBD1 or TRBD2 (7 bases each). There are 13 residues in the CDR3. Germline CDR1 is SGHRS and CDR2 is YFSETQ. The full variable domain, with the rest looked up from reference TRBV5-1 and TRBJ2-7, is KAGVTQTPRYLIKTRGQQVTLSCSPISGHRSVSWYQQTPGQGLQFLFEYFSETQRNKGNFPGRFSGRQFSNSRSEMNVSTLELGDSALYLCAGSLEPTGRDNFGPGTRLTVT.